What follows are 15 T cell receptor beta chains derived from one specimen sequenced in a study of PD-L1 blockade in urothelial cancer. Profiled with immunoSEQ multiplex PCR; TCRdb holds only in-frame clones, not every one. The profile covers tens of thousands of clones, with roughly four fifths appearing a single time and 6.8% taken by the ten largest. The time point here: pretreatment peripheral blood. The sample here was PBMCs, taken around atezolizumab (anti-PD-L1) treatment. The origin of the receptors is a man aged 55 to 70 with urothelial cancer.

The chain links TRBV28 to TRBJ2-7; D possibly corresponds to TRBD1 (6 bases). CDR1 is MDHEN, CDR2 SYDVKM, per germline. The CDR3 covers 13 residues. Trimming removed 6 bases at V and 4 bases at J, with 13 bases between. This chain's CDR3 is CASRVGTHYEQYF. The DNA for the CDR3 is TGTGCCAGCAGGGTAGGGACACATTACGAGCAGTACTTC.

This CDR3 is CASSQLYLGSSGANVLTF. DNA for the CDR3: TGCGCCAGCAGCCAACTCTACCTTGGTTCCTCTGGGGCCAACGTCCTGACTTTC. V gene TRBV4-1 combines with J gene TRBJ2-6; no clear D. V lost 2 bases to trimming and J lost 0 bases, with 14 bases between them. Germline CDR1 MGHRA, CDR2 YSYEKL. CDR3 length equals 18 residues.

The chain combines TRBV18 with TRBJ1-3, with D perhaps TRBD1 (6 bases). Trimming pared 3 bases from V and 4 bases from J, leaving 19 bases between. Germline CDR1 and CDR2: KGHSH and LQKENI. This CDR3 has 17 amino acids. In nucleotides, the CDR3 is TGTGCCAGCTCACCGCGTCCAACAGGGACGGGAGGAAACACCATATATTTT. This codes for CASSPRPTGTGGNTIYF.

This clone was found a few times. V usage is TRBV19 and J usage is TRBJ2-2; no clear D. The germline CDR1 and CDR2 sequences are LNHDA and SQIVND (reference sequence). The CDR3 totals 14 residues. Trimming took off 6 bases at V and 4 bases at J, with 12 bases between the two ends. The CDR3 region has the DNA TGTGCCAGTAGCCCCGGCCGGAGCACCGGGGAGCTGTTTTTT. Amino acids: CASSPGRSTGELFF.

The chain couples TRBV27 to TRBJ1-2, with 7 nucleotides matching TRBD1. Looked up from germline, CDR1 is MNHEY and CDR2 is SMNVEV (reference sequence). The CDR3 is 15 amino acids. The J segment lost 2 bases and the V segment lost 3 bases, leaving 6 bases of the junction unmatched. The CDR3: CASSLSGTENYGYTF. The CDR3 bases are TGTGCCAGCAGTTTGTCCGGGACAGAGAACTATGGCTACACCTTC.

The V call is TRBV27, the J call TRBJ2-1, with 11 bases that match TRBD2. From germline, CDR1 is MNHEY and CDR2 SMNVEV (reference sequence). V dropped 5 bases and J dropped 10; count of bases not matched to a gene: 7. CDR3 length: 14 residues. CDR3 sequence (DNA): TGTGCCAGCAGTCAACTAGCGGGGGATCGCGAGCAGTTCTTC. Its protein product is CASSQLAGDREQFF.

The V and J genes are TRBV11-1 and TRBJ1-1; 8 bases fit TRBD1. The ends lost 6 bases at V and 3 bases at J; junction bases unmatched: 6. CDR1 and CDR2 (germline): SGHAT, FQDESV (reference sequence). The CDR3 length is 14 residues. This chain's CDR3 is CASSRDRGYTEAFF. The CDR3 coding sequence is TGTGCCAGCAGTCGAGACAGGGGTTACACTGAAGCTTTCTTT. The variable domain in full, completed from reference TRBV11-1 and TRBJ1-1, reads EAEVAQSPRYKITEKSQAVAFWCDPISGHATLYWYRQILGQGPELLVQFQDESVVDDSQLPKDRFSAERLKGVDSTLKIQPAELGDSAMYLCASSRDRGYTEAFFGQGTRLTVV.

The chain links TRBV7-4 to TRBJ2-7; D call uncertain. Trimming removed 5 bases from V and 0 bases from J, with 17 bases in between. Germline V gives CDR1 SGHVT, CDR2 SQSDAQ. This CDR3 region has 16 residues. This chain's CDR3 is CASSPLRSPSSYEQYF. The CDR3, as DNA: TGTGCCAGCAGCCCCCTGCGGTCGCCGAGCTCCTACGAGCAGTACTTC.

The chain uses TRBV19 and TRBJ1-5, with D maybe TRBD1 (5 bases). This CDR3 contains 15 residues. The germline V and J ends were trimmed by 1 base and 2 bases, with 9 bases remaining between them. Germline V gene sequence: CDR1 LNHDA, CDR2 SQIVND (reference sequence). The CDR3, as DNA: TGTGCCAGTAGTATAGCCGGGGGGGGCAATCAGCCCCAGCATTTT. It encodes CASSIAGGGNQPQHF.

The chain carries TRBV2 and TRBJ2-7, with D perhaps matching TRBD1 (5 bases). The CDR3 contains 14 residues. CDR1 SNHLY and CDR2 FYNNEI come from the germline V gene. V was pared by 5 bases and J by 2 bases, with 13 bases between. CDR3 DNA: TGTGCCAGCAGTACTTCCGCGGACACCTACGAGCAGTACTTC. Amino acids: CASSTSADTYEQYF.

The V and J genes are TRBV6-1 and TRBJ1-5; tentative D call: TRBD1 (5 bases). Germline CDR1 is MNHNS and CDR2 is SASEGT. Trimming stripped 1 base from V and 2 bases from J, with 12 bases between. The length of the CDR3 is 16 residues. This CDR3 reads CASSEGQGDGNQPQHF. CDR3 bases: TGTGCCAGCAGTGAAGGGCAGGGTGACGGCAATCAGCCCCAGCATTTT.

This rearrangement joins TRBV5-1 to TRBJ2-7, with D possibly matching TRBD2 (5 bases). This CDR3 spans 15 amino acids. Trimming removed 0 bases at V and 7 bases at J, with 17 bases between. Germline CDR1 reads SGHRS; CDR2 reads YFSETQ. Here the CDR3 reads CASSLVVGAGPEQYF. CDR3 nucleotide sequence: TGCGCCAGCAGCTTGGTGGTAGGCGCGGGTCCGGAGCAGTACTTC.

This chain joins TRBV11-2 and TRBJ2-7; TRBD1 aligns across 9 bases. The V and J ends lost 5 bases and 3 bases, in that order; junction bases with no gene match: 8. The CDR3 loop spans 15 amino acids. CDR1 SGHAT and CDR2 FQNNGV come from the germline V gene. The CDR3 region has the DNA TGTGCCAGCAGCCCCTCCCGGGACAGGGACTACGAGCAGTACTTC. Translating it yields CASSPSRDRDYEQYF.

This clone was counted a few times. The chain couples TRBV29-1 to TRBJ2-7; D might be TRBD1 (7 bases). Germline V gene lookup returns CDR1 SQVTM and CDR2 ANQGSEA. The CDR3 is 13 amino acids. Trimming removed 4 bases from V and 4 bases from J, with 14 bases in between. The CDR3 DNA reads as TGCAGCGTTGTTTGGCCAGGGGGGTACGAGCAGTACTTC. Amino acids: CSVVWPGGYEQYF.

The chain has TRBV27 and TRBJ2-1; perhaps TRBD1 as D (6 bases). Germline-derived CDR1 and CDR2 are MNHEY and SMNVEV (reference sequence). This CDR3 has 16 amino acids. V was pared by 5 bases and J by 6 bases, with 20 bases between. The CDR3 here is CASSPDRDNLPNEQFF. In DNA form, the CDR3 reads TGTGCCAGCAGTCCGGACCGGGACAACCTTCCCAATGAGCAGTTCTTC.